This is a list of T cell receptor beta chains from one sample in a study of control samples from healthy donors and cancer patients. Sequencing was performed with immunoSEQ multiplex PCR; in TCRdb, only in-frame clones are kept and a portion is missing. The sample holds roughly 100,000 clones, roughly 92% seen once. The sequencing input was blood. These receptors were collected from a human donor in good health. The donor label of this sample is uncertain. Each CDR3 is given with its conserved first and last residue. The D gene is left open where the match is weak. Expanded clones are given a class, and other clones once, few, many or no size at all.

V gene	clone size	J gene	D gene	CDR3 protein	CDR3 DNA
TRBV29-1	few	TRBJ1-1	TRBD1	CSAYPDRGVFAEAFF	TGCAGCGCCTACCCGGACAGGGGTGTCTTCGCTGAAGCTTTCTTT
TRBV6-5	.	TRBJ2-1	TRBD2	CASKETGGPRGLFF	TGTGCCAGCAAGGAGACGGGGGGGCCGAGAGGCCTGTTCTTC
TRBV3-1/TRBV3-2	.	TRBJ1-1	.	CASSNRRSEAFF	TGTGCCAGCAGCAATCGACGGAGTGAAGCTTTCTTT
TRBV5-1	.	TRBJ1-4	TRBD1	CASSRTGANEKLFF	TGCGCCAGCAGCAGAACAGGGGCGAATGAAAAACTGTTTTTT
TRBV28	.	TRBJ2-2	TRBD1	CASSLRQGTYTGELFF	TGTGCCAGCAGTTTACGACAGGGGACCTACACCGGGGAGCTGTTTTTT
TRBV27	.	TRBJ2-6	TRBD1	CASSPTRQGSGANVLTF	TGTGCCAGCAGTCCGACCCGACAGGGTTCTGGGGCCAACGTCCTGACTTTC
TRBV4-3	once	TRBJ1-6	.	CASSQESGNSPLHF	TGCGCCAGCAGCCAAGAGTCCGGGAATTCACCCCTCCACTTT
TRBV24-1	.	TRBJ2-3	TRBD2	CATSDPRLAGEILSTDTQYF	TGTGCCACCAGTGACCCCAGACTAGCGGGGGAGATTCTTAGCACAGATACGCAGTATTTT
TRBV3-1/TRBV3-2	.	TRBJ1-1	.	CASSHRDEAFF	TGTGCCAGCAGCCACCGAGATGAAGCTTTCTTT
TRBV5-6	.	TRBJ1-1	.	CASSLKVRVSETEAFF	TGTGCCAGCAGCTTGAAAGTAAGGGTTAGCGAAACTGAAGCTTTCTTT
TRBV10-3	.	TRBJ1-3	.	CAISESRVGTIYF	TGTGCCATCAGTGAGTCGAGGGTTGGCACCATATATTTT
TRBV7-2	.	TRBJ1-5	.	CASSPTGGSNQPQHF	TGTGCCAGCAGCCCAACGGGCGGTAGCAATCAGCCCCAGCATTTT
TRBV3-1/TRBV3-2	.	TRBJ2-7	.	CASSPRNYEQYF	TGTGCCAGCAGCCCTCGCAACTACGAGCAGTACTTC
TRBV7-2	once	TRBJ2-2	.	CASSLRGYRGELFF	TGTGCCAGCAGCTTAAGGGGATATCGCGGGGAGCTGTTTTTT
TRBV9	.	TRBJ2-2	TRBD1	CASSGQGAGELFF	TGTGCCAGCAGCGGACAGGGGGCGGGGGAGCTGTTTTTT
TRBV5-6	.	TRBJ2-3	TRBD1	CASSTQDRVGADTQYF	TGTGCCAGCAGCACTCAAGACAGGGTAGGCGCAGATACGCAGTATTTT
TRBV5-6	.	TRBJ1-2	.	CASSPSGWIQGADYGYTF	TGTGCCAGCAGCCCCTCGGGGTGGATACAAGGGGCGGACTATGGCTACACCTTC
TRBV7-2	.	TRBJ1-2	TRBD1	CASSYRGNYGYTF	TGTGCCAGCAGCTACAGGGGCAACTATGGCTACACCTTC
TRBV5-3	.	TRBJ1-3	.	CARSFLALRGDTIYF	TGTGCCAGAAGTTTCTTAGCCCTCCGGGGGGACACCATATATTTT
TRBV7-3	.	TRBJ1-6	.	CASSLTAGSLGSPLHF	TGTGCCAGCAGCTTAACGGCAGGGAGTCTGGGTTCACCCCTCCACTTT
TRBV2	.	TRBJ1-5	TRBD1	CASRQGTGGLIGQPQHF	TGTGCCAGCAGGCAGGGGACAGGAGGGCTTATCGGTCAGCCCCAGCATTTT
TRBV7-3	.	TRBJ2-6	.	CASSKGSSGANVLTF	TGTGCCAGCAGCAAGGGGAGCTCTGGGGCCAACGTCCTGACTTTC
TRBV11-1	.	TRBJ2-1	TRBD2	CASSSPSGGARNEQFF	TGTGCCAGCAGCTCCCCTAGCGGGGGGGCCCGGAATGAGCAGTTCTTC
TRBV10-3	.	TRBJ2-1	.	CAISAGQLGYYNEQFF	TGTGCCATCAGCGCGGGACAGCTGGGATACTACAATGAGCAGTTCTTC
TRBV10-2	.	TRBJ1-1	.	CASSAGDVNTEAFF	TGCGCCAGCAGTGCAGGGGACGTGAACACTGAAGCTTTCTTT
TRBV4-2	.	TRBJ2-7	.	CASSQDLEYEQYF	TGTGCCAGCAGCCAAGATCTTGAGTACGAGCAGTACTTC
TRBV5-1	.	TRBJ1-5	.	CASSLDGGSNQPQHF	TGCGCCAGCAGCTTGGATGGGGGGAGCAATCAGCCCCAGCATTTT
TRBV5-1	.	TRBJ1-4	.	CASSDERGDGVSEKLFF	TGCGCCAGCAGTGACGAACGGGGGGACGGGGTTAGTGAAAAACTGTTTTTT
TRBV6-1	.	TRBJ1-5	TRBD1	CASSEALGQGAFNQPQHF	TGTGCCAGCAGTGAAGCGCTCGGACAGGGGGCTTTCAATCAGCCCCAGCATTTT
TRBV4-2	.	TRBJ1-3	.	CASSQSGGNTIYF	TGTGCCAGCAGCCAAAGTGGAGGAAACACCATATATTTT
TRBV30	.	TRBJ1-3	TRBD1	CAWSDRASSGNTIYF	TGTGCCTGGAGCGACAGGGCGTCCTCTGGAAACACCATATATTTT
TRBV29-1	.	TRBJ1-1	TRBD1	CSVGGQGYTEAFF	TGCAGCGTTGGGGGACAGGGGTACACTGAAGCTTTCTTT
TRBV21-1	.	TRBJ1-5	.	CASSTYGTFGPTCSNQPQHF	TGTGCCAGCAGCACGTACGGGACTTTCGGTCCTACCTGTAGCAATCAGCCCCAGCATTTT
TRBV3-1/TRBV3-2	once	TRBJ1-2	.	CASSHWDKSTGYTF	TGTGCCAGCAGCCACTGGGACAAGTCTACTGGCTACACCTTC
TRBV25-1	.	TRBJ1-2	.	CASSEVLGGNGGYTF	TGTGCCAGCAGTGAGGTACTTGGGGGGAACGGCGGCTACACCTTC
TRBV28	.	TRBJ2-3	.	CASGQGGTDTQYF	TGTGCCAGCGGGCAGGGTGGCACAGATACGCAGTATTTT
TRBV15	.	TRBJ1-4	TRBD1	CATRIQGTDEKLFF	TGTGCCACCAGAATACAGGGGACGGATGAAAAACTGTTTTTT
TRBV14	.	TRBJ1-2	.	CASSQVGGLGYGYTF	TGTGCCAGCAGCCAAGTGGGGGGGCTGGGCTATGGCTACACCTTC
TRBV14	.	TRBJ1-2	.	CASSQDARGYTF	TGTGCCAGCAGCCAAGACGCCAGAGGCTACACCTTC
TRBV4-3	once	TRBJ1-1	.	CASSQEDGQTEAFF	TGCGCCAGCAGCCAAGAGGATGGACAGACCGAAGCTTTCTTT
TRBV19	.	TRBJ1-2	.	CASSIPGEPSYGYTF	TGTGCCAGTAGTATCCCAGGGGAACCCTCCTATGGCTACACCTTC
TRBV5-1	few	TRBJ1-3	.	CASSLSGAGTIYF	TGCGCCAGCAGCTTGTCGGGGGCTGGAACCATATATTTT